This entry concerns a single T cell receptor (beta chain). The target antigen is unknown. The data were obtained in a study of T cell responses to AZD1222 COVID-19 vaccine. General study findings and limits: In a largely white British group with more females than males, clonal diversity was possibly underestimated. The study reported that nearly half of spike-specific TCRs target unmutated variant regions. Two AZD1222 doses significantly raised spike-specific TCR breadth and depth over controls.

The CDR3 sequence is 14 residues long. Germline-derived CDR1 and CDR2 are SGDLS and YYNGEE. V shed 2 bases, J shed 7 bases, and the junction held 6 bases outside the gene matches. Second-dose groups at about 4 or about 12 weeks were pooled. Sequenced by immunoSEQ multiplex PCR; TCRdb stores in-frame clones only, minus some. Among about 150,000 clones listed, approximately 92% were seen once. Source: peripheral blood, taken 28 days after the second AZD1222 dose. The chain couples TRBV9 to TRBJ2-7; 10 positions match TRBD2. This receptor was obtained from an adult who received the AZD1222 COVID-19 vaccine. CDR3 sequence reads: CASSVLAGEGEQYF. The CDR3 bases are TGTGCCAGCAGCGTTCTAGCGGGGGAAGGAGAGCAGTACTTC.